Presented here are 17 T cell receptor beta chains from one specimen sequenced in a study of blood T cell repertoires in COVID-19. TCRdb keeps only in-frame clones here, not all; method: immunoSEQ multiplex PCR. The sample contains around 250,000 clones, approximately 86% of which appear only once. The sequenced material came from peripheral blood. The receptors were gathered from an older woman with active or convalescent COVID-19.

The chain has TRBV9 and TRBJ1-2, with 7 bases fitting TRBD1. V was clipped by 4 bases and J by 8 bases; unmatched bases: 11. The germline CDR1 and CDR2 sequences are SGDLS and YYNGEE. This CDR3 is built from 14 residues. This CDR3 is CASSRDRVSLGYTF. The CDR3, as DNA: TGTGCCAGCAGCAGAGACAGGGTTAGTCTGGGCTACACCTTC.

The rearrangement links TRBV6-1 to TRBJ1-5, with D possibly matching TRBD1 (5 bases). The CDR3 contains 16 residues. Per germline, CDR1 MNHNS and CDR2 SASEGT. Trimming removed 2 bases from V and 0 bases from J, with 11 bases in between. CDR3 nucleotides: TGTGCCAGCAGTGAATGGCGGGGCAGTAGCAATCAGCCCCAGCATTTT. It yields the protein CASSEWRGSSNQPQHF.

The chain couples TRBV7-3 to TRBJ2-3; D uncertain. CDR3 length: 15 residues. V was shortened by 2 bases and J by 0 bases, with 9 bases between the two germline ends. CDR1 SGHTA and CDR2 FQGTGA come from the germline V gene. CDR3 sequence reads: CASSLGDFSTDTQYF. As DNA, the CDR3 is TGTGCCAGCAGCTTAGGAGACTTTAGCACAGATACGCAGTATTTT.

The V gene is TRBV21-1, the J gene TRBJ2-7; the table's D call, TRBD1, was not checked against the DNA. TRBV21-1 is a listed pseudogene. The CDR3 sequence is 17 residues long. CDR3 loop: CASSNSKTGGSPYEQYF. CDR3 DNA: TGTGCCAGCAGCAATTCGAAGACAGGTGGTTCCCCCTACGAGCAGTACTTC.

This clone was picked up a small number of times. J is TRBJ1-1 and V is TRBV19; D not resolved. V lost 1 base to trimming and J lost 5 bases, with 11 bases between them. CDR3 length: 14 residues. Germline CDR1 reads LNHDA; CDR2 reads SQIVND (reference sequence). The CDR3 loop reads CASSIGAPLTEAFF. The CDR3 DNA reads as TGTGCCAGTAGTATAGGGGCCCCATTGACTGAAGCTTTCTTT.

This clone was observed a single time. The chain links TRBV5-6 to TRBJ2-7; D is undetermined. Trimming left V 2 bases short and J 0 bases short, with 15 bases between. Germline CDR1 is SGHDT and CDR2 is YYEEEE. CDR3 length equals 16 residues. The CDR3, as DNA: TGTGCCAGCAGCTTCAAAGTAACTCTTTTCTCCTACGAGCAGTACTTC. It specifies CASSFKVTLFSYEQYF.

This sequence joins TRBV24-1 and TRBJ2-2; 7 bases map to TRBD1. From germline, CDR1 is KGHDR and CDR2 SFDVKD. The CDR3 contains 18 residues. Trimming cost V 4 bases and J 1 base; bases outside gene matches: 11. The CDR3 sequence is CATSDMPWGTVNTGELFF. DNA of the CDR3: TGTGCCACCAGTGACATGCCTTGGGGGACAGTGAACACCGGGGAGCTGTTTTTT.

The V and J genes are TRBV9 and TRBJ2-7; TRBD1 agrees at 8 bases. This CDR3 is 17 amino acids long. J gave up 3 bases and V 3 bases, and 14 bases lay outside the gene matches. Germline CDR1 and CDR2: SGDLS and YYNGEE. The CDR3 nucleotides read TGTGCCAGCAGCGCCGGGACAGGTAGCCTGTCGGGCTACGAGCAGTACTTC. It translates to CASSAGTGSLSGYEQYF.

V gene TRBV6-2 or TRBV6-3 combines with J gene TRBJ1-4, with D possibly TRBD1 on 6 matching bases. Per the germline V gene, CDR1 is MNHEY and CDR2 is SVGEGT. This CDR3 is built from 14 residues. V was trimmed by 2 bases and J by 7 bases, leaving 11 bases between them. In nucleotides, the CDR3 is TGTGCCAGCAGTTACGCAGGGGCGGCTGAAAAACTGTTTTTT. It yields the protein CASSYAGAAEKLFF.

The rearrangement links TRBV7-3 to TRBJ2-1; 9 bases map to TRBD2. Looked up from germline, CDR1 is SGHTA and CDR2 is FQGTGA. This CDR3 has 15 amino acids. V lost 4 bases and J lost 8; bases outside the gene matches: 9. The chain's CDR3 is CASSSTGTSIYEQFF. DNA of the CDR3: TGTGCCAGCAGCTCAACCGGGACTAGCATCTATGAGCAGTTCTTC.

The V and J genes are TRBV7-2 and TRBJ2-7, with 9 positions matching TRBD1. Germline V gene data show CDR1 as SGHTA and CDR2 as FQGNSA. J gave up 2 bases and V 7 bases, and 3 bases lay outside the gene matches. The CDR3 covers 13 residues. DNA of the CDR3: TGTGCCAGCACCCGGGACAGGGCCTACGAGCAGTACTTC. Protein product: CASTRDRAYEQYF.

The table lists this clone with a count of one. This chain connects TRBV12-3 or TRBV12-4 to TRBJ1-2; the D gene is possibly TRBD1 (6 bases). The CDR3 is 12 residues long. Trimming took 4 bases from V and 10 from J, leaving 13 bases between them. In DNA form, the CDR3 reads TGTGCCAGCAGTTCCGACAGGTTGTCCTACACCTTC. This sequence encodes CASSSDRLSYTF.

V and J are TRBV4-3 and TRBJ2-1, with 8 bases that match TRBD2. CDR3 length: 17 residues. Germline lookup yields CDR1 LGHNA and CDR2 YSLEER. V shed 0 bases and J 2 bases; nucleotides not matched to a gene: 6. CDR3 in DNA: TGCGCCAGCAGCCAAGACTACGGGGGGGCACCCTACAATGAGCAGTTCTTC. Translation gives CASSQDYGGAPYNEQFF.

This clone appeared a few times. This sequence joins TRBV2 and TRBJ2-7, with D possibly matching TRBD2 (6 bases). This CDR3 is built from 13 residues. Per germline, CDR1 SNHLY and CDR2 FYNNEI. V shed 2 bases and J shed 6 bases, with 11 bases lying between them. The DNA for the CDR3 is TGTGCCAGCAGTGAAAGTAAGGAGGGCGAGCAGTACTTC. It is translated as CASSESKEGEQYF.

This rearrangement joins TRBV9 to TRBJ1-2, with a possible D match to TRBD1 (5 bases). Trimming removed 4 bases at V and 4 bases at J, with 14 bases between. The CDR3 consists of 14 residues. Germline V gives CDR1 SGDLS, CDR2 YYNGEE. This CDR3 is CASSPSGDLYGYTF. The CDR3 region has the DNA TGTGCCAGCAGCCCGTCGGGGGACCTCTATGGCTACACCTTC.

As to this clone: Other DNA sequences within the sample encode an identical CDR3. The rearrangement joins TRBV6-2 or TRBV6-3 to TRBJ2-2, with D perhaps matching TRBD1 (5 bases). Germline lookup yields CDR1 MNHEY and CDR2 SVGEGT. The CDR3 loop spans 13 amino acids. Trimming removed 3 bases at V and 4 bases at J, with 6 bases between. This CDR3 is CASSYGATGELFF. CDR3 DNA: TGTGCCAGCAGTTATGGGGCCACCGGGGAGCTGTTTTTT.

This chain links TRBV19 with TRBJ2-7; the match to TRBD1 covers 9 bases. CDR3 length: 13 residues. Trimming cost V 3 bases and J 9 bases; bases outside gene matches: 6. Germline loops: CDR1 LNHDA, CDR2 SQIVND (reference sequence). DNA of the CDR3: TGTGCCAGTAGTATCGACAGGGGGTTCGGGCAGTACTTC. It translates to CASSIDRGFGQYF.